The clone carrying this T cell receptor (beta chain) was counted ten times or more. Antigen: not known. The sample is drawn from a study of blood T cells in healthy people across ages. With a J-beta primer mix and a sample-barcoded 5' primer, a second PCR ran about 7 to 12 cycles. One entry per CDR3 protein results from TCRdb running MiXCR on the 5' RACE reads. The sample includes around 900,000 distinct CDR3 sequences, roughly 26% seen only once; the top ten take 17%. Isolated per sample were at least 6 million PBMCs. The authors extracted at least 6 micrograms of total RNA per sample. Overall study findings and caveats: As naive T cell percentage varied, TCR beta diversity correlated strongly with it. More naive CD4+ cells and higher diversity were found in long-lived than in aged donors.

The source of this sequence is an elderly woman in good health. The sequenced sample was blood.

CDR3 protein: CASSGVAKGNLATNEKLFF. As DNA, the CDR3 is TGTGCCAGCAGTGGAGTGGCAAAAGGAAACCTCGCAACTAATGAAAAACTGTTTTTT. The V gene is TRBV25-1, the J gene TRBJ1-4; no clear D gene. Trimming stripped 4 bases from V and 0 bases from J, with 21 bases between. This CDR3 region has 19 residues. Germline CDR1 reads MGHDK; CDR2 reads SYGVNS.